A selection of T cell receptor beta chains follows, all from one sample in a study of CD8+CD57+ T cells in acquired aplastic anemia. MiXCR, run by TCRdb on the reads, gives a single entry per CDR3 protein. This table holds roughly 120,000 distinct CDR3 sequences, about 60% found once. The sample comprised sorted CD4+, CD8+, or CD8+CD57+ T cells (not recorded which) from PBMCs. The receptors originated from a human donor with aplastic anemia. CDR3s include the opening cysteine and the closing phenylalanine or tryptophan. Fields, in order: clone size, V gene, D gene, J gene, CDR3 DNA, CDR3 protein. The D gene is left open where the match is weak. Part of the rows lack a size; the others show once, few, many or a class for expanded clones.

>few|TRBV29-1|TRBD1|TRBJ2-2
TGCAGCGTAGGGACAGCCGGGGAGCTGTTTTTT
CSVGTAGELFF
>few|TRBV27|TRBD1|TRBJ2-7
TGTGCCAGCAGTTTGACAGGGCCTTTCGGCGAGCAGTACTTC
CASSLTGPFGEQYF
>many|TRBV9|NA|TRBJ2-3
TGTGCCAGCAGAACCGGGACGGGCACAGATACGCAGTATTTT
CASRTGTGTDTQYF
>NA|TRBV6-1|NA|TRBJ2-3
TGTGCCAGCCGATCGGGAGATACGCAGTATTTT
CASRSGDTQYF
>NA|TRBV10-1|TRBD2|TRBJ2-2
TGCGCCAGCAGTCGCACCGGACTAGCGGGAAACACCGGGGAGCTGTTTTTT
CASSRTGLAGNTGELFF
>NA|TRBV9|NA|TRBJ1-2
TGTGCCAGCAGCGTCATGGCCGCGCCGAACGTCCGCTACACCTTC
CASSVMAAPNVRYTF
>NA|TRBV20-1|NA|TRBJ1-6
TGCAGTGCTGTCCGGACAGTAAGGAATTCGCCCCTCCACTTT
CSAVRTVRNSPLHF
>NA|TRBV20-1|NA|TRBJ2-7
TGCAGTGCTGGTCGGGGTCAGGGGAGCTCCTACGAGCAGTACTTC
CSAGRGQGSSYEQYF
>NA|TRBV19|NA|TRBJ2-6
TGTGCCAGTAATTTAAATGGCAACTCTGGGGCCAACGTCCTGACTTTC
CASNLNGNSGANVLTF
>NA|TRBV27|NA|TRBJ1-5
TGTGCCAGCTCGCTGTGGAGCAATCAGCCCCAGCATTTT
CASSLWSNQPQHF
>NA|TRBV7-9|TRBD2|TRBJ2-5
TGTGCCAGCACCCACACTCCTAGCGGGGCTCAAGAGACCCAGTACTTC
CASTHTPSGAQETQYF
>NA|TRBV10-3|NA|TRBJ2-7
TGTGCCATCAGTGAGGGCAGGTTTGAGGAGCAGTACTTC
CAISEGRFEEQYF
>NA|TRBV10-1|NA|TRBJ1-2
TGCGCCAGCACCGTCGAAGAGAGGGGGGGCTACACCTTC
CASTVEERGGYTF
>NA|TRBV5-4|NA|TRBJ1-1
TGTGCCAGCAGCACCGTTTCTGGGGAAGCTTTCTTT
CASSTVSGEAFF
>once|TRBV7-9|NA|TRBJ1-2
TGTGCCAGCAGCTTAGGCCAGCAGGGCTACACCTTC
CASSLGQQGYTF
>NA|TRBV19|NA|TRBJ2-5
TGTGCCAGTAGAGAGGGGGGGCAAGAGACCCAGTACTTC
CASREGGQETQYF
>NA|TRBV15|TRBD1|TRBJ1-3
TGTGCCACCGGATCCACGCGGACAGGGGGGCGAAACACCATATATTTT
CATGSTRTGGRNTIYF
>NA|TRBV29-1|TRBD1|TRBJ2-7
TGCAGCGTCAGACAGGGGGCAGGGGAGCAGTACTTC
CSVRQGAGEQYF
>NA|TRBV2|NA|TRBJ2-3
TGTGCCAGCAGGCGGCTACCAGGGGGGGATACGCAGTATTTT
CASRRLPGGDTQYF
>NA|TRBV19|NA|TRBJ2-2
TGTGCCAGTAGTGTGACATCTACCGGGGAGCTGTTTTTT
CASSVTSTGELFF
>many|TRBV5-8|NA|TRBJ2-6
TGTGCCAGCAGCTTGGGTCAGGTCGGGGCCAACGTCCTGACTTTC
CASSLGQVGANVLTF
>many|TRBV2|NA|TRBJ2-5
TGTGCCAGCAGTGATGGGTGGTCCGGGTACCAAGAGACCCAGTACTTC
CASSDGWSGYQETQYF
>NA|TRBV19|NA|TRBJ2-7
TGTGCCAGTAGTTCGGGTAGCGGACTTTACGAGCAGTACTTC
CASSSGSGLYEQYF
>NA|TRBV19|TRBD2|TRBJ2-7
TGTGCCAGTAGTCTGACGACTAGCGGGAGCGGCGAGCAGTACTTC
CASSLTTSGSGEQYF
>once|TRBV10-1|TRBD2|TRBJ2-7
TGCGCCAGCAGTGAGTCGGGGGGGTCGGGCCTACAGTTTCAGTACTTC
CASSESGGSGLQFQYF
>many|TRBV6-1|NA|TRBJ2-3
TGTGCCAGCAGTCGGGAAACAGATACGCAGTATTTT
CASSRETDTQYF
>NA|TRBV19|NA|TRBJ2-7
TGTGCCAGTAGTATACACGGGGCCTACGAGCAGTACTTC
CASSIHGAYEQYF
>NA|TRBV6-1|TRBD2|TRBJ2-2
TGTGCCAGCAGTGCTAGAGATAGCGGGAGAGACACCGGGGAGCTGTTTTTT
CASSARDSGRDTGELFF
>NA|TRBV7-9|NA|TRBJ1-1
TGTGCCAGCAGCTCATCGGCGGTAGGTAAAGCTCTCTTT
CASSSSAVGKALF
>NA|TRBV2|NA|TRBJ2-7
TGTGCCAGTAGTATCCAGGACAACTACGAGCAGTACTTC
CASSIQDNYEQYF
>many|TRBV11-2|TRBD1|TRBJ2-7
TGTGCCAGCAGCTACCGGACAGGGGGTATCTACGAGCAGTACTTC
CASSYRTGGIYEQYF
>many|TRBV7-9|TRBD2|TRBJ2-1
TGTGCCAGCAGCTTACCACTAGCGGGGGCAACGTACGGTGAGCAGTTCTTC
CASSLPLAGATYGEQFF
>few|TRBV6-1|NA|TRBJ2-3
TGTGCCAGCGGCGGCAGCGGCACAGATACGCAGTATTTT
CASGGSGTDTQYF
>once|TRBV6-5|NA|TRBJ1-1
TGTGCCAGCAGTTCTTCCCGGACAGAAGCTTTCTTT
CASSSSRTEAFF
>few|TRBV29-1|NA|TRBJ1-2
TGCAGCGTTACGGACGGACGTAACTATGGCTACACCTTC
CSVTDGRNYGYTF
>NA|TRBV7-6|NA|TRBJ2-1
TGTGCCAGCAGCTTAGGACCCTACAACGAGCAGTTCTTC
CASSLGPYNEQFF
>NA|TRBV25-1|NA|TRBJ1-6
TGTGCCAGCAGTGAATCTGTAGGTCGAGGTTCACCCCTCCACTTT
CASSESVGRGSPLHF
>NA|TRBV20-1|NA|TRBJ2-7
TGCAGTGCTAGAGAGGGGGTTCTCTACGAGCAGTACTTC
CSAREGVLYEQYF
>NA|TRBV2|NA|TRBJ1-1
TGTGCCAGCAGTGAATCGGACTGGAACACTGAAGCTTTCTTT
CASSESDWNTEAFF
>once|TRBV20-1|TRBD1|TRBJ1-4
TGCAGTGCTAGGACGACAGGGACTAATGAAAAACTGTTTTTT
CSARTTGTNEKLFF
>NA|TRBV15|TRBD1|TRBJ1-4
TGTGCCACCAGCAGATCGGGGGGACAGGGCAGTGAAAAACTGTTTTTT
CATSRSGGQGSEKLFF
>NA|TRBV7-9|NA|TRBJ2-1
TGTGCCACCTCAAGCTCCTACAATGAGCAGTTCTTC
CATSSSYNEQFF
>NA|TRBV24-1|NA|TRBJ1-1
TGTGCCACCAGTGATAAGGGGACTGAAGCTTTCTTT
CATSDKGTEAFF
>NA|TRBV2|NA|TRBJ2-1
TGTGCCACCATGCTGCGAGGGGGCGGGGACTTTAACAATGAGCAGTTCTTC
CATMLRGGGDFNNEQFF
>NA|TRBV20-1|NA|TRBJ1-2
TGCAGTGCCCCCCTAAGGGGTGTCTATGGCTACACCTTC
CSAPLRGVYGYTF
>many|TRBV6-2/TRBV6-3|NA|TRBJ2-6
TGTGCCAGTGGTAGGGAGTCTGGGGCCAACGTCCTGACTTTC
CASGRESGANVLTF
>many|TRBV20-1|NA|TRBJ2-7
TGCAGTGCTAGACAACCCGCCGAGCAGTACTTC
CSARQPAEQYF
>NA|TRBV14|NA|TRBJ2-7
TGTGCCAGCAGAAGGGTAACGAGCTCCTACGAGCAGTACTTC
CASRRVTSSYEQYF
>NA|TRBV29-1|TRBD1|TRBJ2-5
TGCAGCGTTAACACAGGGGAACAGACCCAGTACTTC
CSVNTGEQTQYF
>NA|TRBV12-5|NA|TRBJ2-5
TGTGCTAGTGGTTCACTAGGCCAAGAGACCCAGTACTTC
CASGSLGQETQYF
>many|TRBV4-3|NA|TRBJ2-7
TGCGCCAGCAGCCAACTGGGGTACGAGCAGTACTTC
CASSQLGYEQYF
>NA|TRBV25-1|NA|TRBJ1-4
TGTGCCAGCAGTGAAACCCAAGGGGAGGCGAGTGAAAAACTGTTTTTT
CASSETQGEASEKLFF
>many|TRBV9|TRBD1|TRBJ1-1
TGTGCCAGCGCTCCGGGACAGGGACTTGAAGCTTTCTTT
CASAPGQGLEAFF
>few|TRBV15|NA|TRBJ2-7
TGTGCCACCAGCATACTGGGTCCCTCCTACGAGCAGTACTTC
CATSILGPSYEQYF
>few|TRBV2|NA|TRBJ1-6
TGTGCCAGCAAGGTACAGGGAACGTCACCCCTCCACTTT
CASKVQGTSPLHF
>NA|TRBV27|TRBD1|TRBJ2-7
TGTGCCAGCAGCACAGTAATCCCAGGGGGTCAATCCTACGAGCAGTACTTC
CASSTVIPGGQSYEQYF
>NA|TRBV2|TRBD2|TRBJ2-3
TGTGCCAGCAGCCCAGCTACGCGGGAGGGGGCAGATACGCAGTATTTT
CASSPATREGADTQYF